Reported below is one TCR beta chain. The study ran its PCR with 60 Vbeta and 13 Jbeta primers. This table comes from immunoSEQ multiplex PCR, and its TCRdb copy is limited to in-frame clones, with some not included. The sample carries under 200,000 clones, more than 65% recorded once. This CDR3 is built from 13 residues. Trimming stripped 4 bases from V and 4 bases from J, with 10 bases between. CDR1 is SNHLY and CDR2 is FYNNEI in the germline V gene. The sample is drawn from a study of cytomegalovirus exposure and HLA in healthy donors. The chain recombines TRBV2 with TRBJ1-2; D uncertain. The clonotype originates from a man aged 45-65 years in good health and CMV-seronegative. Sample: PBMCs. CDR3 amino acids: CASSVSGAYGYTF. DNA of the CDR3: TGTGCCAGCAGTGTCAGTGGAGCCTATGGCTACACCTTC.